A single sample is the source of the 13 T cell receptor beta chains below, sequenced in a study of PD-1 blockade in classical Hodgkin lymphoma. The method was immunoSEQ multiplex PCR; TCRdb's version includes in-frame clones alone and lacks a portion of them. This table has 20,000 to 25,000 clones, roughly 94% appearing once. Time point denoted: newly diagnosed, previously untreated cHL patient sample. Sequences were obtained from peripheral blood mononuclear cells (PBMCs). Every receptor here comes from a human donor with classical Hodgkin lymphoma.

This clone was observed a single time. V gene TRBV13 combines with J gene TRBJ2-7; TRBD1 might be the D (6 bases). The CDR3 consists of 15 residues. Germline V CDR1 and CDR2: PRHDT, FYEKMQ (reference sequence). Trimming removed 0 bases from V and 3 bases from J, with 12 bases in between. Here the CDR3 DNA reads TGTGCCAGCAGCTTAGGTCCAGGGGAAGACTACGAGCAGTACTTC. Protein product: CASSLGPGEDYEQYF.

The sample holds a few counts of this clone. V and J are TRBV5-1 and TRBJ1-4; D is undetermined. V was clipped by 0 bases and J by 7 bases, with 4 bases between them. CDR3 length: 12 amino acids. CDR1 is SGHRS, CDR2 YFSETQ, per germline. The CDR3: CASSLGGEKLFF. For the CDR3, the DNA is TGCGCCAGCAGCTTGGGAGGTGAAAAACTGTTTTTT.

This rearrangement joins TRBV5-6 to TRBJ1-6; weak D call: TRBD1 (5 bases). Germline V CDR1 and CDR2: SGHDT, YYEEEE. Trimming took off 4 bases at V and 4 bases at J, with 12 bases between the two ends. This CDR3 contains 15 residues. For the CDR3, the DNA is TGTGCCAGCAGCCGGAGGGGCATGTATAATTCACCCCTCCACTTT. As protein: CASSRRGMYNSPLHF.

The CDR3 bases are TGTGCCAGCAGCCCGAGAACGGGGGTCAGCCCCCAGTACTTC. Translating it yields CASSPRTGVSPQYF. This chain uses TRBV7-9 with TRBJ2-5, with D maybe TRBD2 (6 bases). The CDR3 spans 14 residues. CDR1 is SEHNR and CDR2 is FQNEAQ in the germline V gene (reference sequence). Trimming cost V 5 bases and J 9 bases, with 19 bases left between them.

The rearrangement links TRBV15 to TRBJ1-3, with 7 bases matching TRBD1. Trimming removed 2 bases from V and 2 bases from J; junction bases left unmatched: 6. Germline lookup yields CDR1 LNHNV and CDR2 YYDKDF (reference sequence). The length of the CDR3 is 16 residues. The CDR3 loop reads CATSRTRQGAGNTIYF. The CDR3 region has the DNA TGTGCCACCAGCAGAACAAGACAGGGAGCTGGAAACACCATATATTTT.

V and J are TRBV6-4 and TRBJ1-2, with no clear D. Germline values: CDR1 MRHNA, CDR2 SNTAGT. Deletions cut 6 bases from V and 5 bases from J, with 4 bases between. The CDR3 covers 10 residues. The CDR3 DNA sequence: TGTGCCAGCAGGGATTATGGCTACACCTTC. As protein: CASRDYGYTF.

The V gene is TRBV19, the J gene TRBJ2-7, with 8 bases fitting TRBD1. V lost 6 bases to trimming and J lost 5 bases; unmatched junction nucleotides: 6. CDR3 size: 13 residues. Germline V gene data show CDR1 as LNHDA and CDR2 as SQIVND (reference sequence). The CDR3 is CASSRTGRDEQYF. As DNA, the CDR3 is TGTGCCAGTAGCAGGACAGGGAGAGACGAGCAGTACTTC.

The rearrangement joins TRBV9 to TRBJ2-1; D may be TRBD1 or TRBD2 (5 bases each). The V gene lost 4 bases and the J gene lost 4 bases, with 15 bases spanning the gap. The CDR3 is made up of 15 amino acids. Germline CDR1 SGDLS, CDR2 YYNGEE. The CDR3 DNA is TGTGCCAGCAGCCCACGAGAGGGGTCATACAATGAGCAGTTCTTC. It yields the protein CASSPREGSYNEQFF.

This clone was seen more than once but under ten times. The chain combines TRBV5-1 with TRBJ2-2; TRBD2 aligns across 7 bases. The trim removed 4 bases at V and 1 base at J, leaving 7 bases unmatched. This CDR3 contains 16 residues. Germline loops: CDR1 SGHRS, CDR2 YFSETQ. The DNA for the CDR3 is TGCGCCAGCAGCCCAGAGCGGGGTTGGAACACCGGGGAGCTGTTTTTT. The encoded protein is CASSPERGWNTGELFF. The whole variable domain, remainder taken from reference TRBV5-1 and TRBJ2-2, is KAGVTQTPRYLIKTRGQQVTLSCSPISGHRSVSWYQQTPGQGLQFLFEYFSETQRNKGNFPGRFSGRQFSNSRSEMNVSTLELGDSALYLCASSPERGWNTGELFFGEGSRLTVL.

The gene calls are TRBV9 and TRBJ1-2; 8 nucleotides line up with TRBD1. Trimming cost V 4 bases and J 8 bases; bases outside gene matches: 13. Germline CDR1 and CDR2: SGDLS and YYNGEE. There are 15 residues in the CDR3. In nucleotides, the CDR3 is TGTGCCAGCAGCCCATTACAGGGGGGCCCGGGAGGCTACACCTTC. As protein: CASSPLQGGPGGYTF.

The gene calls are TRBV30 and TRBJ1-3, with D perhaps matching TRBD1 (5 bases). V was cut by 4 bases and J by 1 base, with 11 bases left in between. CDR1 GTSNPN and CDR2 SVGIG come from the germline V gene (reference sequence). The CDR3 covers 14 residues. CDR3 protein: CAWNLGGSGNTIYF. In nucleotides, the CDR3 is TGTGCCTGGAACCTGGGGGGGTCTGGAAACACCATATATTTT.

The chain combines TRBV10-2 with TRBJ1-5; 9 bases are a match to TRBD1. V gave up 8 bases and J gave up 3 bases; unmatched junction bases: 8. Looked up from germline, CDR1 is WSHSY and CDR2 is SAAADI. The CDR3 length is 15 residues. CDR3 protein: CASGGDRGVNQPQHF. CDR3 sequence (DNA): TGCGCCAGCGGGGGCGACAGGGGGGTCAATCAGCCCCAGCATTTT.

This chain joins TRBV6-4 and TRBJ2-3, with TRBD1 matching over 8 bases. Losses at the gene ends were 5 bases for V and 7 bases for J; bases not matched to a gene: 11. The germline V gene encodes CDR1 MRHNA and CDR2 SNTAGT. This CDR3 contains 15 residues. CDR3 sequence: CASSPRTGSGNTQYF. CDR3 nucleotides: TGTGCCAGCAGTCCAAGGACAGGGAGTGGAAATACGCAGTATTTT.